This passage covers 12 T cell receptor beta chains from one sample sequenced in a study of response to subunit inactivated influenza vaccine. TCRdb fed the RT-PCR reads into MiXCR, producing one record per CDR3 protein. The table has under 950,000 distinct CDR3 sequences, 21% seen once. The sample was PBMCs from blood, taken around 5 days after vaccination. The receptors were gathered from a man aged 45-65 years who received an inactivated influenza vaccine.

This chain connects TRBV5-6 to TRBJ2-7, with D perhaps TRBD2 (5 bases). The ends were cut back, 2 bases at V and 2 bases at J, with 11 bases in the middle. Germline CDR1 reads SGHDT; CDR2 reads YYEEEE. This CDR3 spans 14 amino acids. The CDR3 spells CASSFTGFAYEQYF. The DNA of the CDR3 is TGTGCCAGCAGCTTTACGGGGTTTGCCTACGAGCAGTACTTC.

CDR3 bases: TGTGCCAGCAGCTTTAGTGGGGGGCAAGCAGATACGCAGTATTTT. Its translation: CASSFSGGQADTQYF. The V gene is TRBV5-5, the J gene TRBJ2-3, with D perhaps being TRBD1 or TRBD2 (6 bases each). The CDR3 is made up of 15 amino acids. Germline assignment: CDR1 SGHKS and CDR2 YYEKEE (reference sequence). Trimming cost V 2 bases and J 4 bases, with 14 bases left between them.

This clonotype appeared many times. The chain recombines TRBV5-1 with TRBJ1-1; D remains ambiguous. Germline assignment: CDR1 SGHRS and CDR2 YFSETQ. The germline V and J ends were trimmed by 4 bases and 4 bases, with 8 bases remaining between them. The CDR3 consists of 12 residues. The CDR3 DNA sequence: TGCGCCAGCAGCGCAGATGGCACTGAAGCTTTCTTT. This translates into CASSADGTEAFF.

The J gene is TRBJ1-1, the V gene TRBV5-1; the match to TRBD1 covers 8 bases. The trim removed 5 bases at V and 5 bases at J, leaving 8 bases unmatched. Germline CDR1 is SGHRS and CDR2 is YFSETQ. The CDR3 extends over 14 amino acids. CDR3 loop: CASRPGQGTTEAFF. The CDR3 nucleotides read TGCGCCAGCAGACCCGGACAGGGAACGACTGAAGCTTTCTTT.

The table lists this clonotype with a few counts. This chain joins TRBV5-1 and TRBJ2-1; 11 nucleotides line up with TRBD2. Germline lookup yields CDR1 SGHRS and CDR2 YFSETQ. The CDR3 extends over 15 amino acids. Trimming removed 6 bases from V and 9 bases from J; junction bases left unmatched: 11. This CDR3 is CASMVAGGSWGEQFF. For the CDR3, the DNA is TGCGCCAGCATGGTAGCGGGAGGGAGCTGGGGTGAGCAGTTCTTC. The complete variable domain, with remaining parts taken from reference TRBV5-1 and TRBJ2-1, reads KAGVTQTPRYLIKTRGQQVTLSCSPISGHRSVSWYQQTPGQGLQFLFEYFSETQRNKGNFPGRFSGRQFSNSRSEMNVSTLELGDSALYLCASMVAGGSWGEQFFGPGTRLTVL.

The chain combines TRBV9 with TRBJ2-1, with 10 bases fitting TRBD2. V lost 2 bases to trimming and J lost 1 base; unmatched junction nucleotides: 6. The CDR3 consists of 17 residues. Germline values: CDR1 SGDLS, CDR2 YYNGEE. The CDR3 coding sequence is TGTGCCAGCAGCGTCACTAGCGGGGTCGGGTCCTACAATGAGCAGTTCTTC. Residues: CASSVTSGVGSYNEQFF.

A few counts support this clonotype. The chain uses TRBV6-1 and TRBJ2-1; 9 nucleotides line up with TRBD2. The CDR3 covers 17 residues. Trimming cost V 5 bases and J 7 bases; bases outside gene matches: 15. Germline V lookup: CDR1 MNHNS, CDR2 SASEGT. CDR3 DNA sequence: TGTGCCAGCAGTCAGACTAGCGGATATTACATGAGGAATGAGCAGTTCTTC. Protein product: CASSQTSGYYMRNEQFF.

The rearrangement links TRBV20-1 to TRBJ2-7, with 11 bases that match TRBD2. V trimming: 5 bases; J trimming: 0 bases; junction bases outside the gene matches: 9. The CDR3 is 16 residues long. Germline V gene data show CDR1 as DFQATT and CDR2 as SNEGSKA (reference sequence). The CDR3 DNA follows: TGCAGTGCTGCCGGGACTAGCGGAATGAGCTCCTACGAGCAGTACTTC. Translation gives CSAAGTSGMSSYEQYF.

The chain employs TRBV4-1 and TRBJ2-1; D gene uncertain. CDR1 is MGHRA and CDR2 is YSYEKL in the germline V gene. Deletions cut 4 bases from V and 7 bases from J, with 11 bases between. The CDR3 extends over 13 amino acids. CDR3: CASSLKSGNEQFF. DNA of the CDR3: TGCGCCAGCAGCCTAAAGAGTGGAAATGAGCAGTTCTTC.

The J gene is TRBJ2-5, the V gene TRBV6-2 or TRBV6-3; a possible D gene is TRBD2 (6 bases). The CDR3 has 17 amino acids. The germline V gene encodes CDR1 MNHEY and CDR2 SVGEGT. V lost 0 bases and J 2 bases, leaving 16 bases between the germline ends. The CDR3 nucleotides are TGTGCCAGCAGTTACTCGAATTCTTGGGACTTGCAAGAGACCCAGTACTTC. Translating gives CASSYSNSWDLQETQYF.

V usage is TRBV5-1 and J usage is TRBJ1-2; D uncertain. Germline CDR1 is SGHRS and CDR2 is YFSETQ. This CDR3 spans 14 amino acids. V lost 0 bases and J 7 bases, leaving 13 bases between the germline ends. The CDR3 region has the DNA TGCGCCAGCAGCTTGGACAGACTAAGAAGTGGCTACACCTTC. Translating it yields CASSLDRLRSGYTF.

The chain couples TRBV7-2 to TRBJ2-3; 8 nucleotides line up with TRBD2. The CDR3 is 15 residues long. V trimming: 4 bases; J trimming: 2 bases; junction bases outside the gene matches: 5. Germline CDR1 SGHTA, CDR2 FQGNSA. The CDR3 spells CASSYYSGDTDTQYF. The CDR3 DNA reads as TGTGCCAGCAGCTATTATAGCGGGGACACAGATACGCAGTATTTT.